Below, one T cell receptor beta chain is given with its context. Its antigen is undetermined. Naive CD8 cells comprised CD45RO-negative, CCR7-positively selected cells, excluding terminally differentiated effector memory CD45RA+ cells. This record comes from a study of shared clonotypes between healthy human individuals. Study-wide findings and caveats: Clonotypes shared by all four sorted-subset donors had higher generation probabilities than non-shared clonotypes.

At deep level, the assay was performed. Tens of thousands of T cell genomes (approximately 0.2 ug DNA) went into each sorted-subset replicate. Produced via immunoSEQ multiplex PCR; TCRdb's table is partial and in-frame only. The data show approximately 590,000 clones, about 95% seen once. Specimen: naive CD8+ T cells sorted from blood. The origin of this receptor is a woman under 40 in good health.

The CDR3 is CASSQERSGGPEADTQYF. The DNA for the CDR3 is TGCGCCAGCAGCCAAGAGCGGTCGGGAGGGCCCGAGGCAGATACGCAGTATTTT. The chain combines TRBV4-1 with TRBJ2-3, with 8 bases fitting TRBD2. The CDR3 has 18 amino acids. V shed 0 bases, J shed 4 bases, and the junction held 12 bases outside the gene matches. Per germline, CDR1 MGHRA and CDR2 YSYEKL.